This T cell receptor (beta chain) was sequenced during a study of blood T cells in healthy people across ages. This clonotype was detected a few times. Then a second PCR, running about 6 to 11 cycles, was carried out with a sample-barcoded 5' primer and a J-beta primer mix. TCRdb reprocessed the 5' RACE reads with MiXCR, giving one entry per CDR3 protein. The data show more than 500,000 distinct CDR3 sequences, with 25% to 35% seen just once and roughly 3.5% held by the top ten. The CDR3 is made up of 15 amino acids. Trimming pared 4 bases from V and 3 bases from J, leaving 10 bases between. Germline V gene data show CDR1 as SGHVS and CDR2 as FQNEAQ. In addition, the sample was reused for a study of T cells of mothers and their children. That investigation notes: The study found slightly higher but non-significant overlap in related versus unrelated mother-child pairs.

Sequences were obtained from blood. The rearrangement joins TRBV7-8 to TRBJ2-6, with unresolved D. This clonotype was sampled from a boy aged 2 to 10 in good health. The CDR3 here is CASSSRFYGANVLTF. DNA of the CDR3: TGTGCCAGCAGCTCGAGGTTCTATGGGGCCAACGTCCTGACTTTC.